The sequence of this T cell receptor beta chain was determined in a study of shared clonotypes between healthy human individuals. V lost 0 bases, J lost 2 bases, and 2 bases stayed unmatched. The germline gives CDR1 SGHRS, CDR2 YFSETQ. This CDR3 region has 14 residues. In the authors' methods: Junction-only sequences without quality scores were provided by ImmunoSEQ, so filtering was different. Clones were sequenced by immunoSEQ multiplex PCR, and TCRdb holds only the in-frame ones, with some missing. The V and J calls and clone size come from that table; D and trimming were worked out from the DNA. The profile shows approximately 2.3 million clones, about 92% of them singletons.

The sequence derives from a man in his late teens or twenties in good health. Some clones in this sample may be carry-over from other donors' samples. The specimen sequenced was naive CD4+ T cells from PBMCs. The subset is: CD45RA+ positively selected. The chain uses TRBV5-1 and TRBJ2-7; 7 nucleotides match TRBD1. CDR3 residues: CASSLVDRPYEQYF. The CDR3, as DNA: TGCGCCAGCAGCTTGGTGGACAGGCCCTACGAGCAGTACTTC. Full variable domain (remainder filled in from reference TRBV5-1 and TRBJ2-7): KAGVTQTPRYLIKTRGQQVTLSCSPISGHRSVSWYQQTPGQGLQFLFEYFSETQRNKGNFPGRFSGRQFSNSRSEMNVSTLELGDSALYLCASSLVDRPYEQYFGPGTRLTVT.